The rows below give T cell receptor beta chains drawn from one sample of a study of identical twins. TCRdb used MiXCR to reprocess the 5' RACE reads, holding one entry per CDR3 protein. The sample shows about 900,000 distinct CDR3 sequences, roughly an eighth of them seen only once. The sample also formed part of further work on yellow fever vaccine responses in identical twins.

Sequencing was carried out using PBMCs. The source of these receptors is a woman between 18 and 29 years old in good health. Each CDR3 is given without its conserved first and last residue.

TRBV12-3/TRBV12-4,TRBJ2-1,ASSLAGVLRNEQF
TRBV5-1,TRBJ2-3,ASSSGTSGGPHTDTQY
TRBV7-9,TRBJ2-5,ASSVGRLAVKETQY
TRBV20-1,TRBJ2-1,SARPRERGGAEQF
TRBV4-1,TRBJ1-2,ASSNLTRGKDYGYT
TRBV10-3,TRBJ2-7,AIRGGSYEQY
TRBV6-1,TRBJ2-6,ASSESHSRANVLT
TRBV7-9,TRBJ1-2,ASRPAASGYGYT
TRBV3-1,TRBJ2-7,ASSRRYSVAAISYEQY
TRBV5-1,TRBJ2-4,ASSSATSGKGSIQY
TRBV3-1,TRBJ1-5,ASSQDLGRNQPQH
TRBV20-1,TRBJ2-1,SATSGTGGNEQF
TRBV28,TRBJ2-7,ASGQHEQY
TRBV18,TRBJ2-7,ASSPPLASYEQY
TRBV2,TRBJ2-6,ASSPGTARANVLT
TRBV5-1,TRBJ2-2,ASSSTPGLAAGELF
TRBV28,TRBJ1-6,ASSFGGRDSPLH
TRBV20-1,TRBJ1-2,SASQAGYT
TRBV6-1,TRBJ2-2,ASSRPGQGNGELF
TRBV20-1,TRBJ1-1,SARWGRGTEAF
TRBV12-3/TRBV12-4,TRBJ2-1,ASSLGTGGANEQF
TRBV11-2,TRBJ1-1,ASSPNVLNTEAF
TRBV5-1,TRBJ2-1,ASSIRTSGRVGDEQF
TRBV9,TRBJ2-1,ASSPRATSYNEQF
TRBV6-1,TRBJ2-7,ASSERTSFYEQY
TRBV7-9,TRBJ1-1,ASSVRDSSEAF
TRBV5-1,TRBJ1-1,ASMSGTVNTEAF
TRBV7-8,TRBJ2-1,ASSLARLAGYNEQF
TRBV11-2,TRBJ1-1,ASSLVFARFGTGGRGTEAF
TRBV9,TRBJ2-6,ASSGKQGAVPFNVLT
TRBV12-3/TRBV12-4,TRBJ2-1,ASSPWKVAGGYNEQF
TRBV19,TRBJ1-5,ASSTSHYLMPQH
TRBV5-1,TRBJ2-1,ASSRGSYNEQF
TRBV12-3/TRBV12-4,TRBJ2-5,ASSLDRKETQY
TRBV5-1,TRBJ1-1,ASSLLQYGTEAF
TRBV5-1,TRBJ2-5,ASSLEGGSERETQY
TRBV5-1,TRBJ2-7,ASSFDRIGFEQY
TRBV7-3,TRBJ2-1,ASSAGPGLNEQF
TRBV7-9,TRBJ2-1,ASREREAYNEQF
TRBV5-1,TRBJ2-6,ASSLRTPGGANVLT
TRBV24-1,TRBJ2-2,ATSDSASGISNTGELF
TRBV3-1,TRBJ1-3,ASSLKGLAGNTIY
TRBV18,TRBJ2-2,ASSPPNSGSNTGELF